The TCR beta chain under discussion was sequenced for a study of identical twins. Study observations and caveats: Low generation-probability sequences were in excess among twin-shared out-of-frame alpha sequences. Rather than following the same donors, the conclusions depended on cross-sectional statistical analysis. Zero-insertion results could be subject to partial confounding by invariant MAIT and iNKT cells.

TCRdb re-called the 5' RACE reads through MiXCR, storing one row per CDR3 protein. The sample has around 1.7 million distinct CDR3 sequences; around 33% are singletons. Turning to this clonotype: Its specificity is not known.

The V and J ends lost 0 bases and 5 bases respectively, with 14 bases between them. The germline gives CDR1 LGHDT, CDR2 YNNKEL (reference sequence). This CDR3 has 17 amino acids. This chain uses TRBV3-1 with TRBJ1-6; TRBD1 is a possible D gene (5 bases). Sequencing input: cord blood. The clonotype was recovered from a newborn girl in good health. The CDR3, as DNA: TGTGCCAGCAGCCAAGAGTATTATGCAGGGCATAATTCACCCCTCCACTTT. The encoded protein is CASSQEYYAGHNSPLHF.